The rows below give T cell receptor beta chains drawn from one sample of a study of blood T cell repertoires in COVID-19. The repertoire was sequenced with immunoSEQ multiplex PCR; TCRdb's copy has only in-frame clones and lacks some. Of some 240,000 clones listed, approximately 80% are singletons. Material for sequencing was peripheral blood. These receptors were collected from a woman aged 40 to 50 who had recovered from COVID-19. Both conserved end residues are part of each CDR3.

j_gene: TRBJ1-3
v_gene: TRBV6-1
CDR3aa: CASSEAMGQTGNTIYF

j_gene: TRBJ2-3
v_gene: TRBV5-1
CDR3aa: CASSGGASTDTQYF

j_gene: TRBJ1-1
v_gene: TRBV7-8
CDR3aa: CASSFGLAEGTEAFF

j_gene: TRBJ1-3
v_gene: TRBV5-1
CDR3aa: CASSSQGAGNTIYF

j_gene: TRBJ1-5
v_gene: TRBV18
CDR3aa: CASSPSGTDSNQPQHF

j_gene: TRBJ2-7
v_gene: TRBV19
CDR3aa: CASSNRDRFYEQYF

j_gene: TRBJ1-1
v_gene: TRBV7-8
CDR3aa: CASSLGGGYTEAFF

j_gene: TRBJ2-2
v_gene: TRBV19
CDR3aa: CASTTGGNTGELFF

j_gene: TRBJ1-6
v_gene: TRBV27
CDR3aa: CASSETDRGRSPLHF

j_gene: TRBJ1-1
v_gene: TRBV7-9
CDR3aa: CASSLQDGSEAFF

j_gene: TRBJ2-7
v_gene: TRBV6-2/TRBV6-3
CDR3aa: CASSYYTGNRDEQYF

j_gene: TRBJ2-7
v_gene: TRBV18
CDR3aa: CASSPPSGTTYEQYF

j_gene: TRBJ1-6
v_gene: TRBV9
CDR3aa: CASSGGIGQPSPLHF

j_gene: TRBJ2-2
v_gene: TRBV3-1/TRBV3-2
CDR3aa: CASSQDGSPENTGELFF

j_gene: TRBJ1-5
v_gene: TRBV19
CDR3aa: CASSIVSGDQPQHF

j_gene: TRBJ1-2
v_gene: TRBV4-3
CDR3aa: CASSLVPGQGSYGYTF

j_gene: TRBJ2-7
v_gene: TRBV4-3
CDR3aa: CASSPGTGYSYEQYF

j_gene: TRBJ2-7
v_gene: TRBV7-2
CDR3aa: CASSFSLTSSYEQYF

j_gene: TRBJ1-5
v_gene: TRBV19
CDR3aa: CASSSQGQGEFRPQHF

j_gene: TRBJ1-3
v_gene: TRBV12-3/TRBV12-4
CDR3aa: CAKQGFGNTIYF

j_gene: TRBJ2-2
v_gene: TRBV3-1/TRBV3-2
CDR3aa: CASSRGGAGELFF

j_gene: TRBJ2-3
v_gene: TRBV12-5
CDR3aa: CASGKELAGHTDTQYF

j_gene: TRBJ2-1
v_gene: TRBV3-1/TRBV3-2
CDR3aa: CASSMRTSGYNEQFF

j_gene: TRBJ1-5
v_gene: TRBV19
CDR3aa: CASSIDLVSQPQHF

j_gene: TRBJ1-3
v_gene: TRBV15
CDR3aa: CATSRDQGFGNTIYF

j_gene: TRBJ2-7
v_gene: TRBV6-4
CDR3aa: CASSDQMYEQYF

j_gene: TRBJ2-3
v_gene: TRBV5-4
CDR3aa: CASSLRAGGPTDTQYF

j_gene: TRBJ1-5
v_gene: TRBV28
CDR3aa: CASTMGQYNQPQHF

j_gene: TRBJ1-3
v_gene: TRBV19
CDR3aa: CASTDRFGNTIYF

j_gene: TRBJ2-1
v_gene: TRBV5-4
CDR3aa: CASSLASSAYNEQFF

j_gene: TRBJ2-5
v_gene: TRBV5-1
CDR3aa: CASSDTSGYQETQYF

j_gene: TRBJ2-1
v_gene: TRBV4-3
CDR3aa: CASSQDRTSGGISYNEQFF

j_gene: TRBJ2-6
v_gene: TRBV7-6
CDR3aa: CASSTGTGYSGANVLTF

j_gene: TRBJ1-2
v_gene: TRBV29-1
CDR3aa: CSAVAGTGTNYGYTF

j_gene: TRBJ2-5
v_gene: TRBV5-1
CDR3aa: CASSLGGSGETQYF

j_gene: TRBJ1-2
v_gene: TRBV5-4
CDR3aa: CASSLDSNYGYTF

j_gene: TRBJ1-1
v_gene: TRBV18
CDR3aa: CASSITGRAEAFF

j_gene: TRBJ2-2
v_gene: TRBV5-1
CDR3aa: CASSLVRGPYGELFF

j_gene: TRBJ1-1
v_gene: TRBV29-1
CDR3aa: CSVGQFEAFF

j_gene: TRBJ2-2
v_gene: TRBV6-2/TRBV6-3
CDR3aa: CASSFWTSGAAGELFF

j_gene: TRBJ2-7
v_gene: TRBV28
CDR3aa: CASSLLLGPGGVLGEQYF

j_gene: TRBJ1-6
v_gene: TRBV6-2/TRBV6-3
CDR3aa: CASSSADSYYNSPLHF

j_gene: TRBJ1-1
v_gene: TRBV5-1
CDR3aa: CASSMTVGNTEAFF

j_gene: TRBJ1-4
v_gene: TRBV2
CDR3aa: CASSAQAVATNEKLFF

j_gene: TRBJ2-2
v_gene: TRBV6-5
CDR3aa: CASSYGTGSHGELFF

j_gene: TRBJ1-4
v_gene: TRBV7-2
CDR3aa: CASSFGGGSNEKLFF

j_gene: TRBJ1-2
v_gene: TRBV2
CDR3aa: CASRLRPTGYGYTF

j_gene: TRBJ2-5
v_gene: TRBV11-3
CDR3aa: CASSLYSLETQYF

j_gene: TRBJ1-1
v_gene: TRBV29-1
CDR3aa: CSVAAHPGRDTEAFF

j_gene: TRBJ2-2
v_gene: TRBV7-3
CDR3aa: CATREDLGTGELFF

j_gene: TRBJ2-7
v_gene: TRBV5-1
CDR3aa: CASSPDSPYEQYF

j_gene: TRBJ2-5
v_gene: TRBV20-1
CDR3aa: CSAQGQETQYF

j_gene: TRBJ1-1
v_gene: TRBV5-1
CDR3aa: CASSTQLDTEAFF

j_gene: TRBJ1-5
v_gene: TRBV19
CDR3aa: CASSMGQRNQPQHF

j_gene: TRBJ2-7
v_gene: TRBV10-2
CDR3aa: CASSGSPVGTYEQYF